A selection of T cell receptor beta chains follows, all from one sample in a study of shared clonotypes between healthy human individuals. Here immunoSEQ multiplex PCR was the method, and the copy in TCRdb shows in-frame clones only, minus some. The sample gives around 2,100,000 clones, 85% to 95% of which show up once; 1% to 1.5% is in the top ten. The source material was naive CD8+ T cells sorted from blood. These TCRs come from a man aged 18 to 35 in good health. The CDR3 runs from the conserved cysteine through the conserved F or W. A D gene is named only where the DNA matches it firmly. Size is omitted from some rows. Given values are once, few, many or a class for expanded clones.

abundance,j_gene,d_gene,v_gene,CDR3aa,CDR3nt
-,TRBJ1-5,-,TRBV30,CAAAAESNQPQHF,TGTGCTGCAGCGGCGGAGAGCAATCAGCCCCAGCATTTT
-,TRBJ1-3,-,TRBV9,CASGEGEPGNTIYF,TGTGCCAGCGGTGAGGGAGAGCCTGGAAACACCATATATTTT
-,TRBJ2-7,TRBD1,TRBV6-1,CASRTGHSYEQYF,TGTGCCAGTCGGACAGGGCACTCCTACGAGCAGTACTTC
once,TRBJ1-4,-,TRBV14,CASSAGLGLLLNEKLFF,TGTGCCAGCAGCGCCGGGTTAGGGCTATTGCTTAATGAAAAACTGTTTTTT
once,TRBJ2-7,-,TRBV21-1,CASHPGLRTSSYEQYF,TGTGCCAGCCACCCGGGACTGCGGACTAGCTCCTACGAGCAGTACTTC
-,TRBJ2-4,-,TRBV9,CASSVAVQGSIQYF,TGTGCCAGCAGCGTAGCGGTACAGGGTAGCATTCAGTACTTC
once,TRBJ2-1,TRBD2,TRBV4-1,CASSHPVLLAGADNEQFF,TGCGCCAGCAGCCATCCCGTCCTACTAGCGGGGGCTGACAATGAGCAGTTCTTC
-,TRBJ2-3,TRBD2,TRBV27,CASSPSSGGFTDTQYF,TGTGCCAGCAGTCCCTCCAGCGGGGGGTTCACAGATACGCAGTATTTT
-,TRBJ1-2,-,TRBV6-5,CASSYGGGANYGYTF,TGTGCCAGCAGTTACGGGGGGGGCGCGAACTATGGCTACACCTTC
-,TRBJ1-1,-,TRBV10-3,CAISDPPGGTNTEAFF,TGTGCCATCAGTGACCCGCCGGGCGGGACGAACACTGAAGCTTTCTTT
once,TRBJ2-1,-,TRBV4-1,CASNLGSVTNNEQFF,TGCGCCAGCAACCTCGGAAGTGTTACGAACAATGAGCAGTTCTTC
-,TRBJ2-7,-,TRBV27,CASSLSAGEESYEQYF,TGTGCCAGCAGTTTATCCGCAGGGGAGGAATCATACGAGCAGTACTTC
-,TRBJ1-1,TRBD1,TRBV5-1,CASRGGQMNTEAFF,TGCGCCAGCAGGGGGGGACAGATGAACACTGAAGCTTTCTTT